This record concerns one TCR beta chain sequence. Assay: immunoSEQ multiplex PCR; the TCRdb copy retains only in-frame clones and omits some. The sample lists tens of thousands of clones, approximately 90% occurring once. The CDR3 has 14 amino acids. From germline, CDR1 is GTSNPN and CDR2 SVGIG (reference sequence). Trimming removed 4 bases from V and 4 bases from J; junction bases left unmatched: 6. The data stem from a study of T cell changes during pregnancy in multiple sclerosis. V usage is TRBV30 and J usage is TRBJ1-4; 7 bases map to TRBD1. Here the sequenced sample was CD4+ T cells from peripheral blood mononuclear cells, taken after pregnancy. The source of this sequence is a female donor in good health, enrolled as a control in a pregnancy study. In DNA, the CDR3 is TGTGCCTGGACTGACAGGGCGCTTAATGAAAAACTGTTTTTT. It codes for CAWTDRALNEKLFF. Supplemented by reference TRBV30 and TRBJ1-4, the full variable domain reads SQTIHQWPATLVQPVGSPLSLECTVEGTSNPNLYWYRQAAGRGLQLLFYSVGIGQISSEVPQNLSASRPQDRQFILSSKKLLLSDSGFYLCAWTDRALNEKLFFGSGTQLSVL.